Listed below are T cell receptor beta chains from one sample, sequenced in a study of CD8+ T cells in alopecia areata. Generated by immunoSEQ multiplex PCR, the TCRdb table keeps only in-frame clones and is missing some. This table holds 95,000 to 150,000 clones, about 50% found once. The sequenced sample was NKG2D-low CD8+ T cells sorted from blood. Receptors were obtained from a human donor with alopecia areata. Both conserved end residues are part of each CDR3. The D gene is left open where the match is weak. Clone size is stated in some rows and not others, as once, few, many or a class when expanded.

v_gene	d_gene	abundance	j_gene	CDR3aa	CDR3nt
TRBV4-1	TRBD2	-	TRBJ2-3	CASSQDRLAGHTDTQYF	TGCGCCAGCAGCCAAGATAGGCTAGCGGGGCACACAGATACGCAGTATTTT
TRBV29-1	-	-	TRBJ2-2	CSVERANTGELFF	TGCAGCGTTGAGAGGGCGAACACCGGGGAGCTGTTTTTT
TRBV4-1	TRBD2	-	TRBJ2-3	CASSLSRDYSDTQYF	TGCGCCAGCAGCCTATCCCGGGACTATTCAGATACGCAGTATTTT
TRBV5-1	-	-	TRBJ2-7	CASSLWLDSDEQYF	TGCGCCAGCAGCTTGTGGCTAGATTCCGACGAGCAGTACTTC
TRBV18	-	few	TRBJ2-7	CASSPGSPGTYEQYF	TGTGCCAGCTCACCGGGCAGCCCAGGTACCTACGAGCAGTACTTC
TRBV7-6	-	-	TRBJ1-6	CASSPDGGSSPLHF	TGTGCCAGCAGCCCGGATGGGGGAAGCTCACCCCTCCACTTT
TRBV2	TRBD2	-	TRBJ2-2	CASSEMSSGSSGELFF	TGTGCCAGCAGTGAAATGAGTAGCGGGAGTTCCGGGGAGCTGTTTTTT
TRBV29-1	TRBD2	-	TRBJ2-7	CSVDGTSVNEQYF	TGCAGCGTTGATGGGACTAGTGTAAACGAGCAGTACTTC
TRBV16	-	-	TRBJ2-1	CASSPTLGYNEQFF	TGTGCCAGCAGCCCGACTTTAGGCTACAATGAGCAGTTCTTC
TRBV27	TRBD1	-	TRBJ1-2	CASLPLDRDEGYTF	TGTGCCAGCCTACCCCTGGACAGGGACGAAGGCTACACCTTC
TRBV30	-	once	TRBJ1-1	CAWSRGDTEAFF	TGTGCCTGGAGTCGGGGGGACACTGAAGCTTTCTTT
TRBV29-1	-	-	TRBJ2-5	CAFVTLESLETQYF	TGCGCGTTTGTCACCCTCGAATCATTGGAGACCCAGTACTTC
TRBV30	-	few	TRBJ1-1	CAWSLPRRNTEAFF	TGTGCCTGGAGTTTACCCCGGAGGAACACTGAAGCTTTCTTT
TRBV27	-	-	TRBJ2-1	CAAGSYNEQFF	TGTGCTGCGGGGTCCTACAATGAGCAGTTCTTC
TRBV6-5	-	-	TRBJ2-2	CASSFNAGELFF	TGTGCCAGCAGTTTTAATGCCGGGGAGCTGTTTTTT
TRBV5-6	-	-	TRBJ2-1	CASSLALGRNEQFF	TGTGCCAGCAGCTTGGCCCTAGGGAGAAATGAGCAGTTCTTC
TRBV30	-	-	TRBJ2-1	CAWSPPPGLNEQFF	TGTGCCTGGAGTCCCCCCCCGGGCCTCAATGAGCAGTTCTTC
TRBV29-1	-	-	TRBJ2-1	CSVDPSVGQFF	TGCAGCGTTGACCCCAGCGTAGGGCAGTTCTTC
TRBV15	-	few	TRBJ2-1	CATSRGTDSYNEQFF	TGTGCCACCAGCAGAGGAACGGACTCCTACAATGAGCAGTTCTTC
TRBV29-1	TRBD2	-	TRBJ2-1	CSVAGTSGRRFEGEQFF	TGCAGCGTGGCCGGGACTAGCGGGAGACGTTTCGAGGGGGAGCAGTTCTTC
TRBV29-1	-	few	TRBJ2-7	CSVEGSSYEQYF	TGCAGCGTTGAGGGAAGCTCCTACGAGCAGTACTTC
TRBV13	-	-	TRBJ2-4	CASSLFGTAVDSLAKNIQYF	TGTGCCAGCAGCTTGTTTGGGACGGCGGTGGATTCTTTAGCCAAAAACATTCAGTACTTC
TRBV19	TRBD1	few	TRBJ2-5	CASRTGGSETQYF	TGTGCCAGCCGGACAGGGGGCTCGGAGACCCAGTACTTC
TRBV28	-	-	TRBJ1-1	CASMRYEAFF	TGTGCCAGCATGCGGTATGAAGCTTTCTTT
TRBV29-1	TRBD1	few	TRBJ2-3	CSVDTGQGPDTQYF	TGCAGCGTTGATACGGGACAGGGTCCAGATACGCAGTATTTT
TRBV5-1	-	-	TRBJ2-1	CASSLDADSYNEQFF	TGCGCCAGCAGCTTGGATGCGGACTCCTACAATGAGCAGTTCTTC
TRBV5-4	-	-	TRBJ1-2	CASSLGGNYGYTF	TGTGCCAGCAGCTTGGGAGGAAACTATGGCTACACCTTC
TRBV30	TRBD2	-	TRBJ2-7	CAWSVLAGGNEQYF	TGTGCCTGGAGTGTTCTAGCGGGAGGCAACGAGCAGTACTTC
TRBV11-1	-	-	TRBJ2-7	CASSLKWEQYF	TGTGCCAGCAGCTTAAAATGGGAGCAGTACTTC
TRBV7-9	-	-	TRBJ2-5	CASSLEGRETQYF	TGTGCCAGCAGCCTTGAGGGGCGAGAGACCCAGTACTTC
TRBV29-1	TRBD2	few	TRBJ2-7	CSVTSGGSYEQYF	TGCAGCGTGACTAGCGGGGGAAGCTACGAGCAGTACTTC
TRBV9	-	-	TRBJ2-1	CASSVGDNEQFF	TGTGCCAGCAGCGTAGGCGACAATGAGCAGTTCTTC
TRBV7-3	-	-	TRBJ2-3	CASSSSEVPTDTQYF	TGTGCCAGCAGCTCCTCTGAAGTGCCCACAGATACGCAGTATTTT
TRBV27	-	once	TRBJ2-6	CASSPVDTSGANVLTF	TGTGCCAGCAGTCCCGTTGACACCTCTGGGGCCAACGTCCTGACTTTC
TRBV4-1	TRBD1	-	TRBJ1-5	CASSPAGQGSQPQHF	TGCGCCAGCAGCCCGGCGGGACAGGGATCTCAGCCCCAGCATTTT
TRBV19	TRBD2	few	TRBJ2-4	CASSAGEDIQYF	TGTGCCAGTAGTGCGGGGGAAGACATTCAGTACTTC
TRBV29-1	-	-	TRBJ1-2	CSVLQGNGYTF	TGCAGCGTATTACAGGGAAATGGCTACACCTTC
TRBV29-1	TRBD1	few	TRBJ2-5	CSVDVYKGQEQETQYF	TGCAGCGTTGATGTGTATAAGGGACAGGAACAAGAGACCCAGTACTTC
TRBV28	TRBD2	few	TRBJ2-1	CASSPRLAGHSYNEQFF	TGTGCCAGCAGCCCACGACTAGCGGGCCACTCCTACAATGAGCAGTTCTTC
TRBV25-1	-	few	TRBJ1-2	CASRNGETNYGYTF	TGTGCCAGCAGAAACGGGGAAACTAACTATGGCTACACCTTC
TRBV18	-	few	TRBJ1-1	CASSRGYGNRAEAFF	TGTGCCAGCTCACGGGGGTATGGAAACAGGGCTGAAGCTTTCTTT